The rows below give T cell receptor beta chains drawn from one sample of a study of blood T cells in healthy people across ages. TCRdb re-analysed the 5' RACE reads in MiXCR, keeping a single row per CDR3 protein. The sample comprises 1.5 million or so distinct CDR3 sequences, about 45% of which are singletons, and less than 5% rests with the top ten. Sequences were obtained from blood. All receptors derive from a woman between 18 and 29 years old in good health. The conserved cysteine and the conserved F or W are not part of the CDR3 here. A D gene is named only where the DNA matches it firmly.

V gene: TRBV6-2/TRBV6-3
D gene: NA
CDR3 protein: ASSYSVSGDEQY

V gene: TRBV9
D gene: NA
CDR3 protein: ASSVVLNNEQF

V gene: TRBV11-2
D gene: NA
CDR3 protein: ASSLDKLARAWETQY

V gene: TRBV5-6
D gene: NA
CDR3 protein: ASRAVQETHTEAF

V gene: TRBV30
D gene: NA
CDR3 protein: AWSVRHYGYT

V gene: TRBV4-1
D gene: TRBD1
CDR3 protein: ASSQERDRHNEQY

V gene: TRBV12-3/TRBV12-4
D gene: TRBD2
CDR3 protein: ASSSGTLAGDLQRTQY

V gene: TRBV7-6
D gene: NA
CDR3 protein: ASSRAGVGNTIY

V gene: TRBV4-3
D gene: NA
CDR3 protein: ASSQDRGLNQPQH

V gene: TRBV7-9
D gene: NA
CDR3 protein: ASSKLHSPLH

V gene: TRBV20-1
D gene: TRBD2
CDR3 protein: SARVAGGPTDTQY

V gene: TRBV5-1
D gene: TRBD1
CDR3 protein: ASNWDSSYEQY

V gene: TRBV27
D gene: NA
CDR3 protein: ASSDLTGNTEAF

V gene: TRBV20-1
D gene: NA
CDR3 protein: SATRPTGAMGEQY

V gene: TRBV20-1
D gene: TRBD1
CDR3 protein: SARETGPFFYGYT

V gene: TRBV3-1
D gene: TRBD1
CDR3 protein: ASSQRPSGTGATNEKLF

V gene: TRBV7-2
D gene: TRBD1
CDR3 protein: ASSLSYTGGSYEQY

V gene: TRBV7-9
D gene: NA
CDR3 protein: ASSVIGGNEQY

V gene: TRBV7-9
D gene: NA
CDR3 protein: ASSPAGSPLH

V gene: TRBV7-9
D gene: NA
CDR3 protein: ASSPNTDRHPEAF

V gene: TRBV6-1
D gene: NA
CDR3 protein: ASSEVRREKLF

V gene: TRBV14
D gene: NA
CDR3 protein: ASSQADYAIYNVQF

V gene: TRBV12-3/TRBV12-4
D gene: TRBD2
CDR3 protein: ASSSTSGRDTDMQY

V gene: TRBV29-1
D gene: NA
CDR3 protein: SVAWNYEQY

V gene: TRBV20-1
D gene: NA
CDR3 protein: SLSDAYEQY

V gene: TRBV7-8
D gene: TRBD1
CDR3 protein: ASSTDRVVTGELF

V gene: TRBV12-3/TRBV12-4
D gene: NA
CDR3 protein: ASGGTLGLTTEAF

V gene: TRBV4-2
D gene: NA
CDR3 protein: ASSQDELAGETQY

V gene: TRBV20-1
D gene: NA
CDR3 protein: SAQGQELWKLF

V gene: TRBV27
D gene: NA
CDR3 protein: ASTISWGTGNTIY

V gene: TRBV7-9
D gene: TRBD2
CDR3 protein: ASSLAGRAVEQF

V gene: TRBV7-3
D gene: TRBD2
CDR3 protein: ASSLQAGFTDTQY

V gene: TRBV20-1
D gene: TRBD2
CDR3 protein: SAQGLAGVHNEQY

V gene: TRBV30
D gene: NA
CDR3 protein: AWSVYTQY

V gene: TRBV27
D gene: TRBD2
CDR3 protein: ASGSAGGPGEQF

V gene: TRBV7-2
D gene: TRBD2
CDR3 protein: ASSSGAGGADTQY

V gene: TRBV9
D gene: NA
CDR3 protein: ASSVVRGNSYEQY

V gene: TRBV29-1
D gene: NA
CDR3 protein: SVVQRLSRTEAF

V gene: TRBV6-5
D gene: NA
CDR3 protein: ASRAAYGYT

V gene: TRBV4-1
D gene: NA
CDR3 protein: ASSQGRSDYNEQY

V gene: TRBV29-1
D gene: TRBD2
CDR3 protein: SVERTSGSLNEQY

V gene: TRBV5-1
D gene: TRBD1
CDR3 protein: ASSLGLGGESRNTIY

V gene: TRBV20-1
D gene: TRBD2
CDR3 protein: SARGRGSRTSGMYEQY

V gene: TRBV6-2/TRBV6-3
D gene: NA
CDR3 protein: ASSWANNEQF

V gene: TRBV6-2/TRBV6-3
D gene: NA
CDR3 protein: TSSHPAMGNEKLF

V gene: TRBV6-5
D gene: NA
CDR3 protein: ASSYLQSTDTQY

V gene: TRBV19
D gene: TRBD1
CDR3 protein: ASSIATGGRETQY

V gene: TRBV6-1
D gene: TRBD1
CDR3 protein: ASSPIGTANDGYT

V gene: TRBV29-1
D gene: NA
CDR3 protein: SALRFNEQF